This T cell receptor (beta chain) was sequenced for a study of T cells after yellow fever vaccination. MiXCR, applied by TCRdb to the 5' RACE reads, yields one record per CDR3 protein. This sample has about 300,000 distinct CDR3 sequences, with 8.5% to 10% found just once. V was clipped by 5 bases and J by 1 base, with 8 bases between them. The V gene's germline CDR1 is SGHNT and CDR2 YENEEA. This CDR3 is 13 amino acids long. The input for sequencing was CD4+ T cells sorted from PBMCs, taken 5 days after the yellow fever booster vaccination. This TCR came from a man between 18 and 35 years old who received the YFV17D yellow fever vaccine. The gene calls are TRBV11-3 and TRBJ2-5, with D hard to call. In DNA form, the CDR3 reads TGTGCCAGCAGCCCGGCAGCCCAAGAGACCCAGTACTTC. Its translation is CASSPAAQETQYF.